These 18 T cell receptor beta chains originate from one sample sequenced in a study of blood T cell repertoires in COVID-19. Sequencing was performed with immunoSEQ multiplex PCR; in TCRdb, only in-frame clones are kept and a portion is missing. Of 400,000 to 500,000 clones in the sample, 88% were seen once. Sequences were obtained from PBMCs or T cells enriched from blood (not recorded which). These receptors were collected from a woman aged 18-35 years who had been exposed to COVID-19.

V gene TRBV5-1 combines with J gene TRBJ2-2; 7 bases agree with TRBD2. The V segment lost 4 bases and the J segment 9 bases; nucleotides outside the gene matches: 15. The CDR3 contains 16 residues. Germline assignment: CDR1 SGHRS and CDR2 YFSETQ. CDR3 protein: CASSQDPASGHRELFF. For the CDR3, the DNA is TGCGCCAGCAGCCAAGACCCGGCTAGCGGACACCGGGAGCTGTTTTTT.

This clone was picked up a small number of times. V is TRBV6-5 and J is TRBJ2-7, with 10 bases lining up with TRBD1. Germline lookup yields CDR1 MNHEY and CDR2 SVGAGI. Trimming cost V 7 bases and J 8 bases; bases outside gene matches: 11. The CDR3 totals 14 residues. This CDR3 reads CASTPGQGPPQQYF. DNA for the CDR3: TGTGCCAGCACCCCGGGACAGGGGCCGCCCCAGCAGTACTTC.

This clone was recorded a few times. The rearrangement links TRBV7-9 to TRBJ2-2; D ambiguous. Germline CDR1 reads SEHNR; CDR2 reads FQNEAQ (reference sequence). CDR3 length equals 12 residues. V gave up 5 bases and J gave up 8 bases, with 9 bases separating them. The CDR3 nucleotides read TGTGCCAGCAGCCTCGACTTGGGGGAGCTGTTTTTT. Translating it yields CASSLDLGELFF.

This clone has just one count. The chain employs TRBV28 and TRBJ1-5; D unresolved. Germline lookup yields CDR1 MDHEN and CDR2 SYDVKM. V was cut by 0 bases and J by 4 bases, with 4 bases left in between. This CDR3 is built from 13 residues. DNA of the CDR3: TGTGCCAGCAGTTTATGGGAGAATCAGCCCCAGCATTTT. The encoded protein is CASSLWENQPQHF.

The chain employs TRBV27 and TRBJ2-5; TRBD1 matches 7 bases. Germline trimming cut 6 bases from V and 3 bases from J; bases unmatched to any gene: 13. CDR3 length equals 16 residues. The V gene's germline CDR1 is MNHEY and CDR2 SMNVEV (reference sequence). This CDR3 is CASSLGAGTAEETQYF. The CDR3, as DNA: TGTGCCAGCAGCCTTGGGGCAGGGACAGCCGAAGAGACCCAGTACTTC.

In DNA, the CDR3 is TGTGCCAGCGACGGACAGGGGGGCGGTCAGCCCCAGCATTTT. Its translation is CASDGQGGGQPQHF. The chain couples TRBV2 to TRBJ1-5; TRBD1 matches at 10 bases. Germline trimming cut 8 bases from V and 6 bases from J; bases unmatched to any gene: 7. Germline V lookup: CDR1 SNHLY, CDR2 FYNNEI. The CDR3 runs to 14 residues.

The V call is TRBV18, the J call TRBJ2-3; 9 bases line up with TRBD2. The germline CDR1 and CDR2 sequences are KGHSH and LQKENI. The CDR3 has 16 amino acids. V lost 0 bases and J lost 4; bases outside the gene matches: 5. The CDR3 sequence is CASSPPGLAGPDTQYF. Written as DNA, the CDR3 is TGTGCCAGCTCACCACCGGGACTAGCCGGTCCAGATACGCAGTATTTT.

The chain employs TRBV4-1 and TRBJ2-1, with 9 bases lining up with TRBD1. Germline V CDR1 and CDR2: MGHRA, YSYEKL. CDR3 length: 16 amino acids. The V and J ends lost 1 base and 7 bases, in that order; junction bases with no gene match: 8. The CDR3 loop reads CASSQVTGGSGNEQFF. CDR3 nucleotide sequence: TGCGCCAGCAGCCAAGTTACAGGGGGCTCAGGGAATGAGCAGTTCTTC.

The V gene is TRBV5-1, the J gene TRBJ2-2; 11 bases agree with TRBD2. Trimming removed 0 bases from V and 7 bases from J; junction bases left unmatched: 11. This CDR3 spans 18 amino acids. Germline values: CDR1 SGHRS, CDR2 YFSETQ. CDR3 nucleotides: TGCGCCAGCAGCTTGGCCCCACTAGCGGGAGTTATGTACGGGGAGCTGTTTTTT. Translation: CASSLAPLAGVMYGELFF.

J is TRBJ2-7 and V is TRBV5-1; 7 bases fit TRBD1. V was clipped by 4 bases and J by 2 bases; unmatched bases: 12. Per germline, CDR1 SGHRS and CDR2 YFSETQ. This CDR3 has 16 amino acids. The CDR3: CASSAYRGSLPYEQYF. As DNA, the CDR3 is TGCGCCAGCAGCGCGTACAGGGGATCCCTCCCCTACGAGCAGTACTTC.

This clone was observed a single time. The V and J genes are TRBV10-3 and TRBJ2-3; TRBD1 matches 10 bases. With 3 bases clipped from V and 1 base from J, the junction kept 7 bases outside the gene matches. In germline, CDR1 is ENHRY, CDR2 SYGVKD. This CDR3 has 17 residues. Written as DNA, the CDR3 is TGTGCCATCAGTGACCCTGGGACAGGGGCCCGCACAGATACGCAGTATTTT. Its protein product is CAISDPGTGARTDTQYF.

The chain combines TRBV7-2 with TRBJ2-3; 7 bases map to TRBD2. This CDR3 is built from 14 residues. CDR1 SGHTA and CDR2 FQGNSA come from the germline V gene. V gave up 6 bases and J gave up 6 bases; unmatched junction bases: 9. The CDR3 nucleotides read TGTGCCAGCAGGGGGGGGGTGAGCGGTGATACGCAGTATTTT. It yields the protein CASRGGVSGDTQYF. Full variable domain (remainder filled in from reference TRBV7-2 and TRBJ2-3): GAGVSQSPSNKVTEKGKDVELRCDPISGHTALYWYRQSLGQGLEFLIYFQGNSAPDKSGLPSDRFSAERTGGSVSTLTIQRTQQEDSAVYLCASRGGVSGDTQYFGPGTRLTVL.

The CDR3 loop is CASSTRQGSGGYEQFF. The CDR3 nucleotides are TGTGCCAGCAGCACCCGACAGGGCAGCGGGGGTTACGAGCAGTTCTTC. The chain recombines TRBV7-3 with TRBJ2-1; possible D gene TRBD2, 8 bases. Trimming removed 5 bases at V and 10 bases at J, with 24 bases between. CDR3 size: 16 residues. CDR1 and CDR2 from the germline V gene are SGHTA and FQGTGA.

V and J are TRBV7-8 and TRBJ2-7; TRBD2 matches 8 bases. The CDR3 loop spans 16 amino acids. Germline assignment: CDR1 SGHVS and CDR2 FQNEAQ. V lost 4 bases, J lost 2 bases, and 10 bases stayed unmatched. The CDR3 sequence: CASSSTEAGGPYEQYF. The CDR3 DNA is TGTGCCAGCAGCTCGACCGAGGCGGGGGGCCCCTACGAGCAGTACTTC.

This rearrangement joins TRBV5-1 to TRBJ1-2, with D uncertain. CDR3 length: 14 amino acids. Trimming shortened V by 3 bases and J by 4 bases, and 13 bases separated the two germline ends. CDR1 is SGHRS, CDR2 YFSETQ, per germline. This CDR3 is CASSSDWEGYGYTF. DNA of the CDR3: TGCGCCAGCAGCTCGGACTGGGAGGGCTATGGCTACACCTTC.

V gene TRBV30 combines with J gene TRBJ1-2, with a weak D call TRBD1 (5 bases). V dropped 1 base and J dropped 4 bases, with 25 bases sitting between them. Germline-derived CDR1 and CDR2 are GTSNPN and SVGIG (reference sequence). This CDR3 contains 18 residues. The CDR3 DNA sequence: TGTGCCTGGAGTGGACTGGATGGCGGGACCACGAAGGGCTATGGCTACACCTTC. Translation gives CAWSGLDGGTTKGYGYTF.

CDR3 bases: TGTGCCAGCAGTTCTGGACTTAGAGCCAATGAGCAGTTCTTC. Translated, it gives CASSSGLRANEQFF. The rearrangement uses TRBV27 and TRBJ2-1; possibly TRBD2 for D (5 bases). This CDR3 has 14 residues. V lost 4 bases, J lost 6 bases, and 13 bases lay in between. Germline V gives CDR1 MNHEY, CDR2 SMNVEV (reference sequence).

The rearrangement links TRBV7-8 to TRBJ2-7, with D unresolved. The V end was cut by 4 bases, the J end by 2 bases, with 3 bases between. The CDR3 loop spans 11 amino acids. From germline, CDR1 is SGHVS and CDR2 FQNEAQ. The CDR3 reads CASSSAYEQYF. In nucleotides, the CDR3 is TGTGCCAGCAGCTCCGCCTACGAGCAGTACTTC. The whole variable domain, remainder taken from reference TRBV7-8 and TRBJ2-7, is GAGVSQSPRYKVAKRGQDVALRCDPISGHVSLFWYQQALGQGPEFLTYFQNEAQLDKSGLPSDRFFAERPEGSVSTLKIQRTQQEDSAVYLCASSSAYEQYFGPGTRLTVT.